This T cell receptor (beta chain) originates from a study of cytomegalovirus exposure and HLA in healthy donors. The PCR employed 60 Vbeta primers together with 13 Jbeta primers. This table comes from immunoSEQ multiplex PCR, and its TCRdb copy is limited to in-frame clones, with some not included. The data hold approximately 220,000 clones, with 65% to 90% observed a single time. With 3 bases clipped from V and 2 bases from J, the junction kept 4 bases outside the gene matches. CDR3 length: 14 residues. The germline V gene has CDR1 SNHLY and CDR2 FYNNEI. This clonotype originated in a girl aged 10 to 17 in good health and CMV-seronegative. Sample: PBMCs. The chain combines TRBV2 with TRBJ2-7, with TRBD2 matching 7 bases. The CDR3 protein is CASSEGGGPYEQYF. Written as DNA, the CDR3 is TGTGCCAGCAGTGAGGGGGGGGGTCCCTACGAGCAGTACTTC. Variable domain in full (rest from reference TRBV2 and TRBJ2-7): EPEVTQTPSHQVTQMGQEVILRCVPISNHLYFYWYRQILGQKVEFLVSFYNNEISEKSEIFDDQFSVERPDGSNFTLKIRSTKLEDSAMYFCASSEGGGPYEQYFGPGTRLTVT.